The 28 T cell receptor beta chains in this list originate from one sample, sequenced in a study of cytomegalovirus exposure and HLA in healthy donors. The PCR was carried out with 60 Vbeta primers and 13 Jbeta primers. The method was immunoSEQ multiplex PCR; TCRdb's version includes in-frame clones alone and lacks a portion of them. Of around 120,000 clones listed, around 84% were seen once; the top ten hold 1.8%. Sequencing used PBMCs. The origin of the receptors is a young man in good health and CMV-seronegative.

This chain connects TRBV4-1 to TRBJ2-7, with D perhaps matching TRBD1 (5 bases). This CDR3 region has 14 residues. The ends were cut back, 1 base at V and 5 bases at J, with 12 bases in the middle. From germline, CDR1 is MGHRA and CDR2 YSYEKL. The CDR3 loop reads CASSQVSRENEQYF. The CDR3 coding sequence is TGCGCCAGCAGCCAAGTTTCCAGGGAAAACGAGCAGTACTTC.

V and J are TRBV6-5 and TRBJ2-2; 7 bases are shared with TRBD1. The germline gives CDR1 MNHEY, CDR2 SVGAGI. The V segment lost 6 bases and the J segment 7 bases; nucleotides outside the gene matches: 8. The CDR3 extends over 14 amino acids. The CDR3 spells CASSRDRLFGELFF. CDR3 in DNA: TGTGCCAGCAGCCGGGACAGACTCTTCGGGGAGCTGTTTTTT.

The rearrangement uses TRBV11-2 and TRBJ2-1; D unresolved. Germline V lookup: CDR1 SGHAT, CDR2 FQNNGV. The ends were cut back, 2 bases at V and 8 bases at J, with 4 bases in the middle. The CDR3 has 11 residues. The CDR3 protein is CASSLSDEQFF. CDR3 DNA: TGTGCCAGCAGCTTAAGCGATGAGCAGTTCTTC.

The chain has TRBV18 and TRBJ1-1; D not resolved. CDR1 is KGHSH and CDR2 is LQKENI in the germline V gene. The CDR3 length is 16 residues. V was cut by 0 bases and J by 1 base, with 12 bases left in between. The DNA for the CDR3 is TGTGCCAGCTCACCACCCGGTCGACCAGGGAACACTGAAGCTTTCTTT. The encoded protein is CASSPPGRPGNTEAFF.

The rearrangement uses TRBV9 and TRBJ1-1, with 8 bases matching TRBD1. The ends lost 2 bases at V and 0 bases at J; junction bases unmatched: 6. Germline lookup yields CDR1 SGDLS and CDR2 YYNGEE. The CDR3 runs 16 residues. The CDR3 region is CASSVSRDRMNTEAFF. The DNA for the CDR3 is TGTGCCAGCAGCGTGAGTCGGGACAGGATGAACACTGAAGCTTTCTTT.

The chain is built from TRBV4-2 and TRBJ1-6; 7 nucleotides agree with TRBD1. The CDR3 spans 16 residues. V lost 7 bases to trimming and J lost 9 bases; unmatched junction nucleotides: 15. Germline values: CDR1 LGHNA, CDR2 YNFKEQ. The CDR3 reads CASTLGQGELTSPLHF. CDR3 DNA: TGTGCCAGCACCCTAGGGCAGGGGGAGTTGACTTCACCCCTCCACTTT.

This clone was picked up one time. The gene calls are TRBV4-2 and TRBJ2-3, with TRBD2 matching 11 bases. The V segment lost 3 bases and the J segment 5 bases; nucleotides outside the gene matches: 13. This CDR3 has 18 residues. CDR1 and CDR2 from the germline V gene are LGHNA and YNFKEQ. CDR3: CASSHRAVAGGPIDTQYF. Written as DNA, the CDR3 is TGTGCCAGCAGCCACCGAGCGGTAGCGGGGGGGCCAATAGATACGCAGTATTTT.

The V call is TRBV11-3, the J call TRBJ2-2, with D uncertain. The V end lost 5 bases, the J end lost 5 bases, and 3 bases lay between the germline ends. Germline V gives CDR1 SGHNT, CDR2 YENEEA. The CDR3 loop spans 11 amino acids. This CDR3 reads CASSITGELFF. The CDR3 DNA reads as TGTGCCAGCAGCATAACCGGGGAGCTGTTTTTT.

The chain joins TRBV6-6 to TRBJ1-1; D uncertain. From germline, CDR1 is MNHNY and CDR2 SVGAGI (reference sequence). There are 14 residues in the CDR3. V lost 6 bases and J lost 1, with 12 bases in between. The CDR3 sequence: CASSQLTGNTEAFF. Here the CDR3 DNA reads TGTGCCAGCAGCCAACTGACGGGGAACACTGAAGCTTTCTTT.

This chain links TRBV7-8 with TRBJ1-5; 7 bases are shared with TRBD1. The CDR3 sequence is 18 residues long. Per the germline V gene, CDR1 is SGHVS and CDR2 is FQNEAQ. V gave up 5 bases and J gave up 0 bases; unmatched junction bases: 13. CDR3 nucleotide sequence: TGTGCCAGCAGCCCAGGTCTCGAGGGGGCGCATAGCAATCAGCCCCAGCATTTT. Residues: CASSPGLEGAHSNQPQHF. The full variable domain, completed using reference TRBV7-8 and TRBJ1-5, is GAGVSQSPRYKVAKRGQDVALRCDPISGHVSLFWYQQALGQGPEFLTYFQNEAQLDKSGLPSDRFFAERPEGSVSTLKIQRTQQEDSAVYLCASSPGLEGAHSNQPQHFGDGTRLSIL.

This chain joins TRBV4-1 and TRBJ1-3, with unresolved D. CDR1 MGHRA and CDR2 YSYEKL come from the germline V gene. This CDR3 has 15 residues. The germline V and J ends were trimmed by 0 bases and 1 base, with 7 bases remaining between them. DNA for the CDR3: TGCGCCAGCAGCCAAGATGAGGGATCTGGAAACACCATATATTTT. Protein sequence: CASSQDEGSGNTIYF.

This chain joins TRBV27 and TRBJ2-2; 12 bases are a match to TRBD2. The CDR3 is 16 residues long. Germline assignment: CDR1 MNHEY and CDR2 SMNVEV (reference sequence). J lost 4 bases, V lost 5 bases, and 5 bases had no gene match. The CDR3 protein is CASSIRLAGATGELFF. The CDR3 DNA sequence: TGTGCCAGCAGTATCCGACTAGCGGGGGCCACCGGGGAGCTGTTTTTT.

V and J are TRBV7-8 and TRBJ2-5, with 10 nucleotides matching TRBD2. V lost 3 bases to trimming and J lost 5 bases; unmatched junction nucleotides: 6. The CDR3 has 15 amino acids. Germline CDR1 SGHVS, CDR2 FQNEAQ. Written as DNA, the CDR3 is TGTGCCAGCAGCTTCCTAAATAGCGGGGGGGAGACCCAGTACTTC. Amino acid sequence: CASSFLNSGGETQYF. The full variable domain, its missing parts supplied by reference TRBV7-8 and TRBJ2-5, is GAGVSQSPRYKVAKRGQDVALRCDPISGHVSLFWYQQALGQGPEFLTYFQNEAQLDKSGLPSDRFFAERPEGSVSTLKIQRTQQEDSAVYLCASSFLNSGGETQYFGPGTRLLVL.

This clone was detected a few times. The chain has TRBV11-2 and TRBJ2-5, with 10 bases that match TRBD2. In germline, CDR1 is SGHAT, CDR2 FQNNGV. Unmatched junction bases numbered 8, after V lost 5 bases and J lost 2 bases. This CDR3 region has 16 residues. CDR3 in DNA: TGTGCCAGCAGCCCAGGAGCGGGGGGGCTTCAAGAGACCCAGTACTTC. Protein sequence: CASSPGAGGLQETQYF. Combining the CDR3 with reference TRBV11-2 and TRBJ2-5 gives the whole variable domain EAGVAQSPRYKIIEKRQSVAFWCNPISGHATLYWYQQILGQGPKLLIQFQNNGVVDDSQLPKDRFSAERLKGVDSTLKIQPAKLEDSAVYLCASSPGAGGLQETQYFGPGTRLLVL.

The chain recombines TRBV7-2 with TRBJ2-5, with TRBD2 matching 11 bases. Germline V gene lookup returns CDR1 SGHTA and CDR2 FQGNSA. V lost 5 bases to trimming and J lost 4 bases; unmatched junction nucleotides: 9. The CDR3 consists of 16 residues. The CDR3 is CASSPWTSGPSETQYF. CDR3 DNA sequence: TGTGCCAGCAGCCCCTGGACTAGCGGGCCCTCAGAGACCCAGTACTTC.

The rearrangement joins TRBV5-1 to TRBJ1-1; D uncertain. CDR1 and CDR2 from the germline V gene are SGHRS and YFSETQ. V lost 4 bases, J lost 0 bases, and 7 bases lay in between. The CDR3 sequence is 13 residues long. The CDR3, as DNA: TGCGCCAGCAGCCCCCTAATGAACACTGAAGCTTTCTTT. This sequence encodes CASSPLMNTEAFF.

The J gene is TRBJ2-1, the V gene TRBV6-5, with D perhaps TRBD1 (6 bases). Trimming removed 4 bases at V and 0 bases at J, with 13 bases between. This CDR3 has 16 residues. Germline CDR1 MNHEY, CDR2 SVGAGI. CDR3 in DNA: TGTGCCAGCAGTTCTCCAAGACAGGCCTCCTACAATGAGCAGTTCTTC. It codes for CASSSPRQASYNEQFF.

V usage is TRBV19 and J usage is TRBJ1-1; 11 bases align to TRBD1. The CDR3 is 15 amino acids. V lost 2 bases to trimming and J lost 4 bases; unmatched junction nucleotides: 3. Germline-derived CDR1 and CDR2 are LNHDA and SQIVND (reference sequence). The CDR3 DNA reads TGTGCCAGTAGTATACCCGGGACAGGGGGCACTGAAGCTTTCTTT. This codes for CASSIPGTGGTEAFF.

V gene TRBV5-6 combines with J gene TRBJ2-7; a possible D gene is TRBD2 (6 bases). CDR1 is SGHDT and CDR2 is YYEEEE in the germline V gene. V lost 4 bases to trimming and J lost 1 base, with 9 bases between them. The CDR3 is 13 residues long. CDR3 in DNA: TGTGCCAGCAGCCCGGGAGTTTCCTACGAGCAGTACTTC. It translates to CASSPGVSYEQYF.

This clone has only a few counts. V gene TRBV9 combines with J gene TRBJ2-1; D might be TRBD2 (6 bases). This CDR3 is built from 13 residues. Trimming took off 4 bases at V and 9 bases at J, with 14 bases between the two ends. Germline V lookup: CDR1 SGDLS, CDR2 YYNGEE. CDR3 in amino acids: CASSPGTVTEQFF. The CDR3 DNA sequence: TGTGCCAGCAGCCCAGGGACTGTTACTGAGCAGTTCTTC.

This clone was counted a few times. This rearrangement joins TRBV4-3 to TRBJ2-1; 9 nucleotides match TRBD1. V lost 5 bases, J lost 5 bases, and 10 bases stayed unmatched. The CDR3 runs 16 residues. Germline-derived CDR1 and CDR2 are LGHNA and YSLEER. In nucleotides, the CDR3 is TGCGCCAGCAGCTTGGGTAGGGGACAGGGCCACAATGAGCAGTTCTTC. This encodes CASSLGRGQGHNEQFF.

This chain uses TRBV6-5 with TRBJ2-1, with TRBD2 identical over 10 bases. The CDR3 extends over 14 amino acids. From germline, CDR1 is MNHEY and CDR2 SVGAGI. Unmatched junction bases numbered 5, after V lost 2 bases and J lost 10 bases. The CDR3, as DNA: TGTGCCAGCAGTTACCTCAGCGGGGGGGGAGAGCAGTTCTTC. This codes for CASSYLSGGGEQFF.

The CDR3 DNA sequence: TGTGCCAGCAGCCAAGAAGCTCGAATCGGACAGGGGACCCCCTACGAGCAGTACTTC. As protein: CASSQEARIGQGTPYEQYF. The rearrangement links TRBV4-2 to TRBJ2-7; 9 bases align to TRBD1. The CDR3 sequence is 19 residues long. Germline CDR1 and CDR2: LGHNA and YNFKEQ. Unmatched junction bases numbered 14, after V lost 0 bases and J lost 2 bases.

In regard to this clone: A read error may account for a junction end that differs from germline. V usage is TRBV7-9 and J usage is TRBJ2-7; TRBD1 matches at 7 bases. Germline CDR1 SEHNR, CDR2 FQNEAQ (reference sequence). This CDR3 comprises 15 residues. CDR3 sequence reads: CSSSLPWGQKEEQYF. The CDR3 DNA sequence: TGTTCCAGCAGCTTACCATGGGGACAGAAGGAAGAGCAGTACTTC.

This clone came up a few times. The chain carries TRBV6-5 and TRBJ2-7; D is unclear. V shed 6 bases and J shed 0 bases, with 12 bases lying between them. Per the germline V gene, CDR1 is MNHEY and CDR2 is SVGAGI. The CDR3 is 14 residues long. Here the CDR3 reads CASRTLRFSYEQYF. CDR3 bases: TGTGCCAGCAGAACCCTGAGGTTCTCCTACGAGCAGTACTTC.

The CDR3 sequence is CASSSPYEQYF. The CDR3 DNA is TGTGCCAGCAGTTCCCCTTACGAGCAGTACTTC. The V and J genes are TRBV28 and TRBJ2-5; no firm D call. The J call may not be correct, given that the DNA end is closer to TRBJ2-7. The CDR3 totals 11 residues. Germline V gene sequence: CDR1 MDHEN, CDR2 SYDVKM.

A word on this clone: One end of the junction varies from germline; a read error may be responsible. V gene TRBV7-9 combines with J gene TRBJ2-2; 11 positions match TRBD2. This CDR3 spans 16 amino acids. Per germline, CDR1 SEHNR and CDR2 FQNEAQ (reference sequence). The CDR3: CSSSLIAGGSSGELFF. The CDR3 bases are TGTTCCAGCAGCTTGATAGCGGGGGGGTCATCCGGGGAGCTGTTTTTT.

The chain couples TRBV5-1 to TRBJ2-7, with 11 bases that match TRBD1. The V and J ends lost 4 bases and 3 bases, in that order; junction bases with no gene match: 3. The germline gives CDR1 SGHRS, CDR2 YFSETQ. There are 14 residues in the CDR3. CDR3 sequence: CASSEGTGGYEQYF. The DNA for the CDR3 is TGCGCCAGCAGCGAAGGGACAGGGGGCTACGAGCAGTACTTC.